This entry describes one TCR beta chain. The length of the CDR3 is 15 residues. The ends lost 1 base at V and 8 bases at J; junction bases unmatched: 7. The germline V gene has CDR1 MGHRA and CDR2 YSYEKL. Full-length variable regions came from constant-region reverse primers plus semi-nested Nested Universal Primer A PCR. MiXCR, applied by TCRdb to the 5' RACE reads, yields one record per CDR3 protein. Here the sample spans tens of thousands of distinct CDR3 sequences, 25% to 30% being singletons. Sequenced: naive CD4+ T cells sorted from blood. As to subset: naive CD4+ T cells, CD4+CD45RA+CD25-. This clonotype was obtained from a female donor with breast cancer. The rearrangement links TRBV4-1 to TRBJ1-1; TRBD1 aligns across 10 bases. As DNA, the CDR3 is TGCGCCAGCAGCCAAGGGGACAGGGGAACGGGAGAAGCTTTCTTT. Amino acids: CASSQGDRGTGEAFF.